This TCR beta chain was obtained from a study of T cell responses to AZD1222 COVID-19 vaccine. Study-wide points: Regions left unmutated in variants are reportedly the target of nearly half of spike-specific TCRs.

CDR3 length: 11 residues. Germline V lookup: CDR1 SGHVS, CDR2 FQNEAQ. Deletions cut 5 bases from V and 4 bases from J, with 3 bases between. TCRdb's table, derived via immunoSEQ multiplex PCR, lists solely in-frame clones and lacks some. The sample yields roughly 130,000 clones, approximately 85% seen once. Notes on this clone: The antigen is not known.

The sequence derives from an adult in good health. The sample was peripheral blood, taken on day 0 of AZD1222 vaccination. The V call is TRBV7-8, the J call TRBJ1-3; unclear D gene. In DNA form, the CDR3 reads TGTGCCAGCAGCCCGGGAAACACCATATATTTT. Translating it yields CASSPGNTIYF.